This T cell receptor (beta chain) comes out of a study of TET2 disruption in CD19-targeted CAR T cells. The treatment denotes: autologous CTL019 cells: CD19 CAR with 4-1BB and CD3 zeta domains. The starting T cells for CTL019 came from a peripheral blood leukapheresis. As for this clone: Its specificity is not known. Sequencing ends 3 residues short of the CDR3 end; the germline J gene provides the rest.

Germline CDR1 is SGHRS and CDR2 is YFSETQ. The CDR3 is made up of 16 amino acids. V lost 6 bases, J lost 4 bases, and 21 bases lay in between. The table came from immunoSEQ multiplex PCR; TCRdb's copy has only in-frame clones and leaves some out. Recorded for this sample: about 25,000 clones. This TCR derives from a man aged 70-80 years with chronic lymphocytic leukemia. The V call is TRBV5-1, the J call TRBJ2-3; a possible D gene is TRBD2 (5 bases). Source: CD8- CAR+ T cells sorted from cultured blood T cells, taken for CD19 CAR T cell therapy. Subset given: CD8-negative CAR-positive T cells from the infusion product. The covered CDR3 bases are TGCGCCAGCAACTCCCGTTCAGACATTAGCGCAGATACG. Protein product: CASNSRSDISADT. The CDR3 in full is CASNSRSDISADTQYF.